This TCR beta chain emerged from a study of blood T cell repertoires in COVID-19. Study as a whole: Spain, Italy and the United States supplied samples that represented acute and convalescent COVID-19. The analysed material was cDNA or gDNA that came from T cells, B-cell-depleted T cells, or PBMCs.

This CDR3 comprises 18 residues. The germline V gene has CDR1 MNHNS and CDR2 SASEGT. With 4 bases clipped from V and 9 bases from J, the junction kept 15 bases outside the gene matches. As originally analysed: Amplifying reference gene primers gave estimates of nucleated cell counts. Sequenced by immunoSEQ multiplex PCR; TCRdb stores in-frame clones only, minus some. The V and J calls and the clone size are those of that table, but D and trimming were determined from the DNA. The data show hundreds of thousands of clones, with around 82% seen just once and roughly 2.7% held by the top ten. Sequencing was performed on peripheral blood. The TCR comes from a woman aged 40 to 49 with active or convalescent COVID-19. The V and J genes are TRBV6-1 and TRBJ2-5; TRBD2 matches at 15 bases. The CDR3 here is CASSAPRTSGRASIAQYF. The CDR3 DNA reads TGTGCCAGCAGTGCACCGCGGACTAGCGGGAGGGCCTCGATAGCCCAGTACTTC.